These T cell receptor beta chains were read from a single sample in a study of cytomegalovirus exposure and HLA in healthy donors. Repertoires were generated with immunoSEQ multiplex PCR, while TCRdb's copy carries only in-frame clones and drops some. The sample lists 150,000 to 200,000 clones; 85% to 90% were seen once. Sequenced material: PBMCs. All receptors derive from a woman in her 30s in good health and CMV-seronegative. CDR3s include the opening cysteine and the closing phenylalanine or tryptophan. Fields, in order: clone size, V gene, J gene, D gene, CDR3 protein, CDR3 DNA. D genes are given only for firm matches. The size field is filled for only some rows; it gives once, few, many or a size class.

>.|TRBV28|TRBJ2-7|TRBD1
CASSGTGDFREEQYF
TGTGCCAGTTCCGGGACAGGGGACTTTAGGGAAGAGCAGTACTTC
>.|TRBV4-1|TRBJ2-4|.
CASSQDPGSKNIQYF
TGCGCCAGCAGCCAAGATCCAGGGTCCAAAAACATTCAGTACTTC
>.|TRBV27|TRBJ2-7|.
CATKDTFYEQYF
TGTGCCACCAAGGACACCTTCTACGAGCAGTACTTC
>.|TRBV19|TRBJ2-1|.
CASSMRGTFIEQFF
TGTGCCAGTAGTATGAGGGGGACGTTCATTGAGCAGTTCTTC
>.|TRBV6-5|TRBJ2-1|TRBD2
CASTKRTSGTGEQFF
TGTGCCAGCACCAAAAGAACTAGCGGGACAGGTGAGCAGTTCTTC
>few|TRBV7-2|TRBJ1-5|.
CASSAGVNQPQHF
TGTGCCAGCAGCGCCGGGGTGAATCAGCCCCAGCATTTT
>.|TRBV29-1|TRBJ1-2|.
CSVDGGLGYTF
TGCAGCGTGGATGGGGGGCTCGGCTACACCTTC
>few|TRBV6-1|TRBJ1-1|TRBD1
CASSVQGAGTEAFF
TGTGCCAGCAGTGTACAGGGGGCAGGCACTGAAGCTTTCTTT
>.|TRBV7-9|TRBJ1-2|.
CASIQQGGSGYTF
TGTGCCAGCATCCAACAGGGAGGTAGCGGCTACACCTTC
>.|TRBV5-1|TRBJ2-2|TRBD2
CASSLVLAENTGELFF
TGCGCCAGCAGCTTGGTCCTAGCGGAAAACACCGGGGAGCTGTTTTTT
>.|TRBV28|TRBJ2-1|TRBD2
CASSVVQLAGYNEQFF
TGTGCCAGCAGTGTTGTCCAACTAGCGGGATACAATGAGCAGTTCTTC
>.|TRBV7-2|TRBJ1-5|.
CASSLSNQPQHF
TGTGCCAGCAGCTTAAGCAATCAGCCCCAGCATTTT
>.|TRBV7-8|TRBJ1-2|TRBD1
CASSLVQGAGGYTF
TGTGCCAGCAGCTTAGTACAGGGGGCAGGTGGCTACACCTTC
>.|TRBV6-5|TRBJ1-1|TRBD1
CASSRGGRTEAFF
TGTGCCAGCAGCAGAGGGGGCCGGACTGAAGCTTTCTTT
>.|TRBV10-3|TRBJ2-3|.
CATASEVADTQYF
TGTGCCACCGCTAGCGAGGTTGCAGATACGCAGTATTTT
>.|TRBV5-6|TRBJ1-2|.
CASSHKAFPTQVGGRGYTF
TGTGCCAGCAGCCACAAAGCTTTCCCCACACAGGTTGGGGGCAGGGGCTACACCTTC
>.|TRBV9|TRBJ2-7|.
CASSVGAGSSYEQYF
TGTGCCAGCAGCGTAGGGGCCGGAAGCTCCTACGAGCAGTACTTC
>.|TRBV16|TRBJ1-1|.
CASSSRTSDTEAFF
TGTGCCAGCTCCTCACGGACCTCCGACACTGAAGCTTTCTTT
>.|TRBV7-8|TRBJ2-1|.
CASSWGRGNEQFF
TGTGCCAGCAGCTGGGGTAGAGGGAATGAGCAGTTCTTC
>.|TRBV4-3|TRBJ2-7|.
CASSQDGQALPYEQYF
TGCGCCAGCAGCCAAGATGGTCAGGCTTTACCCTACGAGCAGTACTTC
>.|TRBV6-5|TRBJ2-6|.
CASSSYAGSGANVLTF
TGTGCCAGCAGTTCTTACGCGGGTTCTGGGGCCAACGTCCTGACTTTC
>.|TRBV6-5|TRBJ1-2|.
CASSYSRNYGYTF
TGTGCCAGCAGTTATAGCCGTAACTATGGCTACACCTTC
>once|TRBV4-3|TRBJ2-7|.
CASSQDRTYEQYF
TGCGCCAGCAGCCAAGACAGAACCTACGAGCAGTACTTC
>.|TRBV18|TRBJ2-7|TRBD1
CASSQRTGPDYEQYF
TGTGCCAGCTCACAACGGACAGGGCCGGACTACGAGCAGTACTTC
>.|TRBV9|TRBJ2-2|.
CASSGLTGPTGELFF
TGTGCCAGCAGCGGACTAACAGGGCCCACCGGGGAGCTGTTTTTT
>.|TRBV6-6|TRBJ2-1|TRBD2
CATIAGGGSYNEQFF
TGTGCCACGATAGCGGGGGGTGGCTCCTACAATGAGCAGTTCTTC
>once|TRBV19|TRBJ2-7|TRBD2
CASSPGAGGTYEQYF
TGTGCCAGTAGCCCAGGAGCGGGAGGAACCTACGAGCAGTACTTC